This T cell receptor (beta chain) was observed in a study of vaccination and CD4 T cells after COVID-19. Study-wide context: Two Hispanic individuals were among six male and four female convalescent patients. The BNT162b2 or mRNA-1273 vaccine was given to participants in two doses. Timing of post-vaccine sample collection was a median approximately 70 days after dose two, with a range of 14 to 241. Study-level points and caveats: There was no significant change from around 20 to 38 median reactive clonotypes.

On this clonotype itself: The target antigen is unknown.

The germline V gene encodes CDR1 DFQATT and CDR2 SNEGSKA (reference sequence). Trimming at V came to 6 bases and at J to 5 bases, leaving 7 bases not matched to a gene. CDR3 length equals 14 residues. Indicated time point: late sampling 161 to 241 days after vaccination in three convalescent patients. In TCRdb, the PCR reads were re-called with MiXCR into one record per CDR3 protein. The sample lists approximately 29,000 distinct CDR3 sequences, approximately 48% seen once, with more than 5% in the top ten. The rearrangement links TRBV20-1 to TRBJ2-7; 13 positions match TRBD2. Sequencing was performed on CD4+ T cells from blood, taken about 7 months after SARS-CoV-2 vaccination. The receptor's source is a human donor who had recovered from COVID-19. This CDR3 reads CSAGGLAGVDEQYF. The CDR3 DNA follows: TGCAGTGCAGGCGGACTAGCGGGAGTCGACGAGCAGTACTTC.